These 22 T cell receptor beta chains originate from one sample sequenced in a study of PD-1 blockade in classical Hodgkin lymphoma (dated by TCRdb to between 2020 and 2021). Interpreted using the paper, the time point label stands for: cycle 4 day 1 (C4D1), after less than 7 weeks of nivolumab. All trial patients had relapsed after autologous stem cell transplantation, with cohorts A, B and C differing in prior brentuximab vedotin exposure. Libraries came from the immunoSEQ multiplex PCR assay. Here the immuneACCESS table is served through TCRdb, limited to in-frame sequences with V and J called. Missing clones are a known gap in these copies; in checked studies unresolved V genes cover under half, and the rest lacks a known reason. This sample is represented by tens of thousands of clones; 85% of them were singletons. The top ten constitute less than 15% of the sample. Sequenced here: peripheral blood mononuclear cells (PBMCs), sampled before the fourth cycle of nivolumab. The receptors stem from a human donor with classical Hodgkin lymphoma.

The gene calls are TRBV5-6 and TRBJ1-5; D is unclear. Trimming shortened V by 2 bases and J by 7 bases, and 10 bases separated the two germline ends. CDR3 length: 13 residues. Germline V lookup: CDR1 SGHDT, CDR2 YYEEEE. This CDR3 is CASSFGRQQPQHF. The DNA for the CDR3 is TGTGCCAGCAGCTTTGGACGTCAGCAGCCCCAGCATTTT.

The chain combines TRBV27 with TRBJ2-5, with D tentatively TRBD1 or TRBD2 (5 bases each). The germline V gene encodes CDR1 MNHEY and CDR2 SMNVEV (reference sequence). There are 13 residues in the CDR3. Trimming shortened V by 6 bases and J by 5 bases, and 13 bases separated the two germline ends. As DNA, the CDR3 is TGTGCCAGCAGGGCCGTGGGGGAGGAGACCCAGTACTTC. Translation: CASRAVGEETQYF.

V and J are TRBV30 and TRBJ1-5; D not resolved. V was trimmed by 1 base and J by 4 bases, leaving 8 bases between them. Per germline, CDR1 GTSNPN and CDR2 SVGIG (reference sequence). This CDR3 is built from 13 residues. The CDR3 loop is CAWSAYGNQPQHF. Here the CDR3 DNA reads TGTGCCTGGAGTGCGTACGGGAATCAGCCCCAGCATTTT.

This chain's CDR3 is CSVDVLAGNEQFF. For the CDR3, the DNA is TGCAGCGTTGATGTACTAGCGGGCAATGAGCAGTTCTTC. The gene calls are TRBV29-1 and TRBJ2-1; TRBD2 aligns across 9 bases. The CDR3 runs to 13 residues. Germline values: CDR1 SQVTM, CDR2 ANQGSEA. The J segment lost 6 bases and the V segment lost 3 bases, leaving 3 bases of the junction unmatched.

The chain recombines TRBV21-1 with TRBJ2-7; no DNA check was done on the table's D call, TRBD1. TRBV21-1 is marked as a pseudogene. This CDR3 is built from 17 residues. The CDR3 sequence is CASSKAKWGTGGWEQYF. CDR3 nucleotide sequence: TGTGCCAGCAGCAAAGCGAAATGGGGGACAGGGGGTTGGGAGCAGTACTTC.

The J gene is TRBJ1-2, the V gene TRBV5-1; D is unclear. The germline CDR1 and CDR2 sequences are SGHRS and YFSETQ. The CDR3 length is 14 residues. V gave up 0 bases and J gave up 4 bases, with 10 bases separating them. Written as DNA, the CDR3 is TGCGCCAGCAGCTTGGAGGGCGCGGGCTATGGCTACACCTTC. Its protein product is CASSLEGAGYGYTF.

This clone was observed a few times. The gene calls are TRBV27 and TRBJ1-5; 8 nucleotides line up with TRBD1. From germline, CDR1 is MNHEY and CDR2 SMNVEV (reference sequence). With V trimmed by 3 bases and J by 6 bases, 7 bases remained unmatched. The CDR3 contains 15 residues. The CDR3 nucleotides are TGTGCCAGCAGTTTTACAGGGGGTTCTAGTCAGCCCCAGCATTTT. Translating gives CASSFTGGSSQPQHF.

The chain carries TRBV6-1 and TRBJ1-2; D possibly corresponds to TRBD1 (5 bases). V lost 2 bases and J lost 8, with 27 bases in between. From germline, CDR1 is MNHNS and CDR2 SASEGT. The CDR3 has 18 residues. CDR3 nucleotide sequence: TGTGCCAGCAGTGAAAAATGGGGGGGGATAGGAAGGGTTAGGGGCTACACCTTC. It is translated as CASSEKWGGIGRVRGYTF.

The chain couples TRBV7-2 to TRBJ2-5; D may match TRBD1 or TRBD2 (6 bases each). CDR1 and CDR2 (germline): SGHTA, FQGNSA. Trimming removed 1 base from V and 7 bases from J, with 16 bases in between. The CDR3 length is 15 residues. The CDR3 DNA is TGTGCCAGCAGCTTAGGAGCCTCGGGGGCAGGGACCCAGTACTTC. Its translation is CASSLGASGAGTQYF.

This clone is large within its sample. This chain joins TRBV28 and TRBJ2-7; D possibly corresponds to TRBD1 (5 bases). CDR3 size: 17 residues. Trimming removed 4 bases at V and 3 bases at J, with 22 bases between. CDR1 and CDR2 (germline): MDHEN, SYDVKM. The CDR3 is CASSYPTLSTGHYEQYF. CDR3 sequence (DNA): TGTGCCAGCAGTTACCCAACCCTATCGACCGGACACTACGAGCAGTACTTC.

The sample holds one count of this clone. V and J are TRBV30 and TRBJ1-1; the match to TRBD1 covers 8 bases. Germline values: CDR1 GTSNPN, CDR2 SVGIG (reference sequence). The junction had 3 bases not matched to a gene; V was cut back by 4 bases and J by 8 bases. This CDR3 is 11 amino acids long. The CDR3 DNA reads as TGTGCCTGGACCAGGACAGGGGAAGCTTTCTTT. Translating gives CAWTRTGEAFF.

This clone was counted a single time. The J gene is TRBJ2-7, the V gene TRBV4-3; no clear D gene. This CDR3 comprises 15 residues. Trimming pared 3 bases from V and 0 bases from J, leaving 12 bases between. The germline V gene encodes CDR1 LGHNA and CDR2 YSLEER. The CDR3 region has the DNA TGCGCCAGCAGCCAGACCTCGTCGAGCTCCTACGAGCAGTACTTC. Its translation is CASSQTSSSSYEQYF.

The chain combines TRBV2 with TRBJ1-3; TRBD1 matches 9 bases. Germline CDR1 is SNHLY and CDR2 is FYNNEI. The CDR3 totals 15 residues. The J segment lost 2 bases and the V segment lost 9 bases, leaving 8 bases of the junction unmatched. CDR3 sequence reads: CASSGTGGTGNTIYF. CDR3 sequence (DNA): TGTGCCAGTTCGGGTACAGGGGGCACTGGAAACACCATATATTTT.

This chain connects TRBV27 to TRBJ2-2; D could derive from TRBD1 or TRBD2 (5 bases each). This CDR3 contains 16 residues. The V gene's germline CDR1 is MNHEY and CDR2 SMNVEV (reference sequence). The V gene lost 6 bases and the J gene lost 3 bases, with 17 bases spanning the gap. The DNA of the CDR3 is TGTGCCAGCAGCCTGCGGGCAGGGTTGGACACCGGGGAGCTGTTTTTT. Amino acid sequence: CASSLRAGLDTGELFF.

The chain uses TRBV7-8 and TRBJ2-3; 8 bases fit TRBD1. There are 18 residues in the CDR3. V shed 2 bases, J shed 5 bases, and the junction held 15 bases outside the gene matches. Germline CDR1 reads SGHVS; CDR2 reads FQNEAQ. The CDR3: CASSLLLKGQVGEDTQYF. The DNA of the CDR3 is TGTGCCAGCAGCTTACTCTTAAAGGGACAGGTTGGGGAAGATACGCAGTATTTT. Based on the CDR3 plus reference TRBV7-8 and TRBJ2-3, the full variable domain is GAGVSQSPRYKVAKRGQDVALRCDPISGHVSLFWYQQALGQGPEFLTYFQNEAQLDKSGLPSDRFFAERPEGSVSTLKIQRTQQEDSAVYLCASSLLLKGQVGEDTQYFGPGTRLTVL.

The chain uses TRBV6-6 and TRBJ2-5; tentative D call: TRBD2 (7 bases). CDR3 size: 14 residues. V shed 0 bases and J shed 5 bases, with 10 bases lying between them. The germline V gene encodes CDR1 MNHNY and CDR2 SVGAGI (reference sequence). DNA for the CDR3: TGTGCCAGCAGTTACTCGAGGGGGGGCGAGACCCAGTACTTC. It yields the protein CASSYSRGGETQYF.

About this clone: Mismatch with germline at one junction end may stem from a read error. The sample contains more than one DNA sequence encoding this CDR3. The chain joins TRBV10-2 to TRBJ2-5, with D tentatively TRBD1 or TRBD2 (5 bases each). CDR1 and CDR2 from the germline V gene are WSHSY and SAAADI. CDR3 length equals 13 residues. The CDR3 nucleotides read TGCGCCAGCAGTGAGTGGGGGTGGGAGACCCAATACTTC. Translated, it gives CASSEWGWETQYF.

This chain connects TRBV2 to TRBJ2-7, with 9 bases that match TRBD2. Germline CDR1 reads SNHLY; CDR2 reads FYNNEI. J was trimmed by 0 bases and V by 6 bases; bases with no gene match: 3. The CDR3 spans 14 residues. The CDR3, as DNA: TGTGCCAGCAGCCAGACTAGCGGCTCCTACGAGCAGTACTTC. This encodes CASSQTSGSYEQYF.

The V gene is TRBV7-2, the J gene TRBJ1-1; no reliable D call. Germline V lookup: CDR1 SGHTA, CDR2 FQGNSA. The CDR3 has 13 residues. Trimming cost V 2 bases and J 7 bases, with 11 bases left between them. As DNA, the CDR3 is TGTGCCAGCAGCTTACTAGGGCAGAATGAAGCTTTCTTT. The encoded protein is CASSLLGQNEAFF.

Concerning this clone: The same CDR3 can be traced to other DNA sequences in this sample. The chain is built from TRBV25-1 and TRBJ1-3; D not resolved. Germline-derived CDR1 and CDR2 are MGHDK and SYGVNS. This CDR3 region has 15 residues. Trimming pared 7 bases from V and 5 bases from J, leaving 18 bases between. CDR3 residues: CASIKHPGPRNTIYF. For the CDR3, the DNA is TGTGCCAGCATTAAGCATCCCGGACCTAGAAACACCATATATTTT.

This chain links TRBV29-1 with TRBJ2-6; possible D gene TRBD1, 6 bases. The CDR3 loop spans 15 amino acids. The V gene's germline CDR1 is SQVTM and CDR2 ANQGSEA. The V gene lost 6 bases and the J gene lost 0 bases, with 12 bases spanning the gap. Here the CDR3 reads CSVQIQGSGANVLTF. CDR3 nucleotides: TGCAGCGTACAAATACAGGGCTCTGGGGCCAACGTCCTGACTTTC.

Turning to this clone: Within the sample, other DNA sequences also encode this same CDR3. The rearrangement joins TRBV6-4 to TRBJ2-1; possibly TRBD1 or TRBD2 for D (5 bases each). Germline V gene sequence: CDR1 MRHNA, CDR2 SNTAGT. The CDR3 spans 15 residues. The V end was cut by 2 bases, the J end by 0 bases, with 8 bases between. CDR3 DNA: TGTGCCAGCAGTGACGTTGGGGGCTCCTACAATGAGCAGTTCTTC. The encoded protein is CASSDVGGSYNEQFF.